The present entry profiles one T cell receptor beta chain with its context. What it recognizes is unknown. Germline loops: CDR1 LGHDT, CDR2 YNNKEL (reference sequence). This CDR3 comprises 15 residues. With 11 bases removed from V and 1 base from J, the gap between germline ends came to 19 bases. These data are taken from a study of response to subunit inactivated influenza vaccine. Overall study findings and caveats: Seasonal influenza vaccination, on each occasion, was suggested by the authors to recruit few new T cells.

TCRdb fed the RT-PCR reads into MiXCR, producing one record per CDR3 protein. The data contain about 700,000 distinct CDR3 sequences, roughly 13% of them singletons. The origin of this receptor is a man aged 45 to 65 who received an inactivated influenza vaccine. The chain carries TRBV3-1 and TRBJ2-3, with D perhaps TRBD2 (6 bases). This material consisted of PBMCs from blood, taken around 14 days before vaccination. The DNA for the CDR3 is TGTGCCTCCTGCAATTCCGGGACTCGCACAGATACGCAGTATTTT. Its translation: CASCNSGTRTDTQYF.